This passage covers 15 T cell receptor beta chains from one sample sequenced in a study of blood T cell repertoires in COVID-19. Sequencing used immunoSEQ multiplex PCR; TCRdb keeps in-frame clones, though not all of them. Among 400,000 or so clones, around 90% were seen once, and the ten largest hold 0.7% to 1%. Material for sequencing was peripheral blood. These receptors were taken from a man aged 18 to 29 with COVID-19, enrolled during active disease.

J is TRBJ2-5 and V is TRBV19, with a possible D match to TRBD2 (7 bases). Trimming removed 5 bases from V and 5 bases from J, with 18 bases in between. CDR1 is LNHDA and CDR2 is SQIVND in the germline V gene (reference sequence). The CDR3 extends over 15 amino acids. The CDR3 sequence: CASSVVGGAVETQYF. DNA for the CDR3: TGTGCCAGTAGTGTTGTGGGGGGGGCCGTCGAGACCCAGTACTTC.

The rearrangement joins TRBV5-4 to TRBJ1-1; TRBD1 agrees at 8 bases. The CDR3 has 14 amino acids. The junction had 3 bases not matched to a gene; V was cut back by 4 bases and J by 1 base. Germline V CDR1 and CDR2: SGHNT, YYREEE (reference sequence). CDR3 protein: CASSTGGGNTEAFF. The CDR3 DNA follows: TGTGCCAGCAGCACAGGGGGGGGGAACACTGAAGCTTTCTTT. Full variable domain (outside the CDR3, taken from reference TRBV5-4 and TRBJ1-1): ETGVTQSPTHLIKTRGQQVTLRCSSQSGHNTVSWYQQALGQGPQFIFQYYREEENGRGNFPPRFSGLQFPNYSSELNVNALELDDSALYLCASSTGGGNTEAFFGQGTRLTVV.

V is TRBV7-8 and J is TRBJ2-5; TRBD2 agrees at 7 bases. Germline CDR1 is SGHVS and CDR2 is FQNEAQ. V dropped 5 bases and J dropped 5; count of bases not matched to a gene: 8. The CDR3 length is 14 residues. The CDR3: CASSPAGARETQYF. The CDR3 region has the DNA TGTGCCAGCAGCCCCGCGGGAGCACGGGAGACCCAGTACTTC.

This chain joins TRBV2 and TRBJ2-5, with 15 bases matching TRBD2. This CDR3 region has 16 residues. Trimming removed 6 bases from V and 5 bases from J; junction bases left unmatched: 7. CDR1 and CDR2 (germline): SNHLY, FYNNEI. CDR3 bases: TGTGCCAGCAGCCGGACTAGCGGGAGGGCCCTGGAGACCCAGTACTTC. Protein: CASSRTSGRALETQYF.

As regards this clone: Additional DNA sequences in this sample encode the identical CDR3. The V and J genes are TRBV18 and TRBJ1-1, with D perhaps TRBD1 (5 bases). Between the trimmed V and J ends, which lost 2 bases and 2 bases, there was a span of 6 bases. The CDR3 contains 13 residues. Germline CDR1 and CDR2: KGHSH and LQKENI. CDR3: CASSPTGNTEAFF. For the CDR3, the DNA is TGTGCCAGCTCACCAACAGGCAACACTGAAGCTTTCTTT.

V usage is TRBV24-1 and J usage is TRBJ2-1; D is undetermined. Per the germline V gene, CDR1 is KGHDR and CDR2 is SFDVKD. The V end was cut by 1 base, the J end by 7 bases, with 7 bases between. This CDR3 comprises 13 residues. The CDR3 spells CATSDFSTNEQFF. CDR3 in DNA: TGTGCCACCAGTGATTTTTCTACTAATGAGCAGTTCTTC.

CDR3 region: CATSDAGTSGYQETQYF. In DNA, the CDR3 is TGTGCCACCAGTGACGCCGGAACTAGCGGCTACCAAGAGACCCAGTACTTC. V is TRBV24-1 and J is TRBJ2-5; 8 bases fit TRBD2. CDR1 KGHDR and CDR2 SFDVKD come from the germline V gene. V shed 4 bases, J shed 0 bases, and the junction held 9 bases outside the gene matches. This CDR3 is built from 17 residues.

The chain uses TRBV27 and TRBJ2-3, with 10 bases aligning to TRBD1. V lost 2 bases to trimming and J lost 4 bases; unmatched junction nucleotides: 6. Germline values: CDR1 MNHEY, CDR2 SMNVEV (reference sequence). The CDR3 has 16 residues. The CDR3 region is CASSLRGQGIADTQYF. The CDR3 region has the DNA TGTGCCAGCAGTTTAAGGGGACAGGGGATAGCAGATACGCAGTATTTT.

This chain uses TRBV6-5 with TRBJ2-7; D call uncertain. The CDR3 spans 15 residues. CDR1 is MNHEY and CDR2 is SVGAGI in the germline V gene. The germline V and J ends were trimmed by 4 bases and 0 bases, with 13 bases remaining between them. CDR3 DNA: TGTGCCAGCAGTTCCCCAGGAACCGGCTCCTACGAGCAGTACTTC. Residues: CASSSPGTGSYEQYF.

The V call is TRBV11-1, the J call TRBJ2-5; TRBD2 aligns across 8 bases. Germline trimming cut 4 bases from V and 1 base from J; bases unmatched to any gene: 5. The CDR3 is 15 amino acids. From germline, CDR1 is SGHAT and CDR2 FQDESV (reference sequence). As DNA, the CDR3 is TGTGCCAGCAGCTACAATGCGGGGGGCCAAGAGACCCAGTACTTC. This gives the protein CASSYNAGGQETQYF.

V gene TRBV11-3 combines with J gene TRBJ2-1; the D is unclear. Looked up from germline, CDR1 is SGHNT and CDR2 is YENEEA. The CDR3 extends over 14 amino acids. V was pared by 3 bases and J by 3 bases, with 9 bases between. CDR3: CASSFRDNYNEQFF. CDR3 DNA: TGTGCCAGCAGCTTCCGCGACAACTACAATGAGCAGTTCTTC.

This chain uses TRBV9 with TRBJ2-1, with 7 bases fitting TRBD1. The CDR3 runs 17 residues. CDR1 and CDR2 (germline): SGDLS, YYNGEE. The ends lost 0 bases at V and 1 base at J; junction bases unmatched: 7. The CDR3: CASSVERKTGSYNEQFF. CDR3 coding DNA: TGTGCCAGCAGCGTAGAGCGGAAGACAGGGTCCTACAATGAGCAGTTCTTC.

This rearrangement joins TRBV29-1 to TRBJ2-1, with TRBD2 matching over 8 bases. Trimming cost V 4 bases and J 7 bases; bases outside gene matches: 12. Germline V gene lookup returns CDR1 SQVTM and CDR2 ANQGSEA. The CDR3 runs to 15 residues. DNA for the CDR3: TGCAGCGTTGTGTCCCTAGCGGGCCTATCAAATGAGCAGTTCTTC. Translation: CSVVSLAGLSNEQFF.

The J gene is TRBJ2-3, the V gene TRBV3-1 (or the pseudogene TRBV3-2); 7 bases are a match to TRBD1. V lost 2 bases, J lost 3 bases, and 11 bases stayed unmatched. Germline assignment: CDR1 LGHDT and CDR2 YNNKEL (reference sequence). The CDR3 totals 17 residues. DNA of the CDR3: TGTGCCAGCAGCCAAAGCTTCTTCGGCAGGGGGACAGATACGCAGTATTTT. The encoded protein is CASSQSFFGRGTDTQYF.

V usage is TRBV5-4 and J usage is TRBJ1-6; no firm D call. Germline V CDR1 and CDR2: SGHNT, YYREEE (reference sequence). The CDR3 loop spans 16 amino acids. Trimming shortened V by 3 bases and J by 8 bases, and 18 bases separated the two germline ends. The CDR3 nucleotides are TGTGCCAGCAGCTCCAGAGGCGGGAGTGTACATTCACCCCTCCACTTT. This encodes CASSSRGGSVHSPLHF.